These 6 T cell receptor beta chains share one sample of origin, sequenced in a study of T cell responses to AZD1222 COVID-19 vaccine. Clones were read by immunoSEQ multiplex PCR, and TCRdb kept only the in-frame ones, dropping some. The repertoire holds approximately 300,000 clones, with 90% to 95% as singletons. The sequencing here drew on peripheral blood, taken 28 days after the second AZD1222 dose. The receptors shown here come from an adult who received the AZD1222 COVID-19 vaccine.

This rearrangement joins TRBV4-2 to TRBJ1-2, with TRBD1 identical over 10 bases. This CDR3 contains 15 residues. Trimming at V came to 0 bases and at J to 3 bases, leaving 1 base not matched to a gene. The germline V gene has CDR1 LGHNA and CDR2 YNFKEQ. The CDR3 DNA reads TGTGCCAGCAGCCAAGACGGGACAGGGGACTATGGCTACACCTTC. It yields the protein CASSQDGTGDYGYTF.

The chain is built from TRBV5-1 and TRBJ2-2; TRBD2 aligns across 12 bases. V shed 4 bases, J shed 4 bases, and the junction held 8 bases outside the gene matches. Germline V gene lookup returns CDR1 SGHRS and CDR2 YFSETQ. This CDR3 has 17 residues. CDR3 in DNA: TGCGCCAGCAGCAGGGGGACTAGCGGGTCGGCCACCGGGGAGCTGTTTTTT. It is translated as CASSRGTSGSATGELFF.

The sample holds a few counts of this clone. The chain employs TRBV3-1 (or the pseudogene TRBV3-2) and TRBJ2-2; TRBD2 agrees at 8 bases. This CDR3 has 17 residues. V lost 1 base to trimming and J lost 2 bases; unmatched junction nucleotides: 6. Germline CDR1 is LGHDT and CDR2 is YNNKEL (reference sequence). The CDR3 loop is CASSQGGGTDNTGELFF. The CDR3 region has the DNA TGTGCCAGCAGCCAAGGCGGGGGGACGGACAACACCGGGGAGCTGTTTTTT.

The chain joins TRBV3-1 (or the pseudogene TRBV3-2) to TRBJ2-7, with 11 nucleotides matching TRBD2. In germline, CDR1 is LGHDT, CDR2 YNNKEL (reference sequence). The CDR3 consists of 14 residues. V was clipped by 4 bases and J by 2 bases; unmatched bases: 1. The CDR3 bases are TGTGCCAGCAGCCTTAGCGGGAGGGCCTACGAGCAGTACTTC. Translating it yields CASSLSGRAYEQYF.

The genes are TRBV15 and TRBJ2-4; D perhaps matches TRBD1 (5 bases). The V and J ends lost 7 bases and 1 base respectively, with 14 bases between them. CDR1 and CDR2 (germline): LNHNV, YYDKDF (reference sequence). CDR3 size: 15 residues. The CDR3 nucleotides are TGTGCCACCACTCAGGGTTTGGTGGCCAAAAACATTCAGTACTTC. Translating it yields CATTQGLVAKNIQYF.

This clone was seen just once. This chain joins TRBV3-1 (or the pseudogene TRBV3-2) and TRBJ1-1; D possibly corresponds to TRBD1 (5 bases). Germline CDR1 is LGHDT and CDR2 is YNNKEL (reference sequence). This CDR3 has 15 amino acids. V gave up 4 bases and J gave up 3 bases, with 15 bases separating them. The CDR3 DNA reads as TGTGCCAGCAGCCCCTGGGGCGGGCTCGACACTGAAGCTTTCTTT. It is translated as CASSPWGGLDTEAFF.